Below are 26 T cell receptor beta chains sequenced from a single sample in a study of response to subunit inactivated influenza vaccine. TCRdb called the RT-PCR reads again in MiXCR, with one record for every CDR3 protein. The sample has about 800,000 distinct CDR3 sequences, around 20% seen once; the top ten hold roughly 10%. The sample was PBMCs from blood, taken roughly 5 days after vaccination. The receptors were sampled from a man in his forties or fifties who received an inactivated influenza vaccine.

This clonotype has a count of ten or more. V gene TRBV10-3 combines with J gene TRBJ2-5; TRBD1 aligns across 9 bases. The V and J ends lost 10 bases and 5 bases, in that order; junction bases with no gene match: 17. The V gene's germline CDR1 is ENHRY and CDR2 SYGVKD. This CDR3 has 16 residues. The CDR3 DNA sequence: TGTGCCACCCGGGAAGGACAGGGGCATGTGGGGGAGACCCAGTACTTC. Its translation: CATREGQGHVGETQYF.

The V call is TRBV6-1, the J call TRBJ1-2, with 8 bases aligning to TRBD1. Germline V CDR1 and CDR2: MNHNS, SASEGT. The CDR3 runs 18 residues. Germline trimming cut 5 bases from V and 0 bases from J; bases unmatched to any gene: 14. The DNA of the CDR3 is TGTGCCAGCAGTCTCCGAATGGGACAGGCGGGTTCTAACTATGGCTACACCTTC. This translates into CASSLRMGQAGSNYGYTF.

The chain recombines TRBV9 with TRBJ2-7, with D hard to call. CDR1 is SGDLS and CDR2 is YYNGEE in the germline V gene. Deletions cut 3 bases from V and 5 bases from J, with 6 bases between. This CDR3 region has 11 residues. This chain's CDR3 is CASSASDEQYF. In nucleotides, the CDR3 is TGTGCCAGCAGCGCGAGCGACGAGCAGTACTTC.

The gene calls are TRBV28 and TRBJ2-1; D is possibly TRBD1 (5 bases). V gave up 7 bases and J gave up 4 bases, with 17 bases separating them. The V gene's germline CDR1 is MDHEN and CDR2 SYDVKM. CDR3 size: 15 residues. The CDR3 sequence is CASNMIRGAYNEQFF. The CDR3 DNA reads TGTGCCAGCAATATGATCCGTGGGGCATACAATGAGCAGTTCTTC.

The rearrangement uses TRBV20-1 and TRBJ2-2; TRBD2 might be the D (6 bases). This CDR3 is 14 amino acids long. The ends were cut back, 5 bases at V and 8 bases at J, with 18 bases in the middle. Germline V CDR1 and CDR2: DFQATT, SNEGSKA (reference sequence). The DNA of the CDR3 is TGCAGTGCTTCTCGCCGCGGGGCCGAAGGGGAGCTGTTTTTT. Protein product: CSASRRGAEGELFF.

V usage is TRBV4-2 and J usage is TRBJ1-5; D not certain. CDR3 length: 16 residues. The germline V and J ends were trimmed by 0 bases and 2 bases, with 11 bases remaining between them. Germline V CDR1 and CDR2: LGHNA, YNFKEQ. The CDR3 coding sequence is TGTGCCAGCAGCCAAGATGCTCAGGAACGCAATCAGCCCCAGCATTTT. Encoded protein: CASSQDAQERNQPQHF.

Remarks on this clonotype: A much larger clone differs from this one at a single base, so this may be a read error. The chain joins TRBV12-3 or TRBV12-4 to TRBJ2-1, with no clear D. This CDR3 has 15 residues. V was pared by 5 bases and J by 0 bases, with 11 bases between. Here the CDR3 reads CASSETFSSYNEQFF. CDR3 nucleotide sequence: TGTGCCAGCAGTGAGACATTTAGCTCCTACAATGAGCAGTTCTTC.

This clonotype was detected many times. The genes are TRBV7-9 and TRBJ2-3, with 7 bases aligning to TRBD2. The CDR3 consists of 15 residues. V was pared by 1 base and J by 1 base, with 2 bases of the junction left unmatched. From germline, CDR1 is SEHNR and CDR2 FQNEAQ (reference sequence). The CDR3 loop reads CASSLGGRGTDTQYF. CDR3 nucleotides: TGTGCCAGCAGCTTAGGCGGGAGAGGCACAGATACGCAGTATTTT.

This clonotype showed up just a few times. The chain has TRBV7-9 and TRBJ2-2; TRBD1 might be the D (8 bases). The germline V gene has CDR1 SEHNR and CDR2 FQNEAQ (reference sequence). V was clipped by 5 bases and J by 5 bases, with 21 bases between them. The CDR3 has 17 residues. CDR3 nucleotide sequence: TGTGCCAGCAGCCGGGAGGAGGCAGGGGGCCGAACCGGGGAGCTGTTTTTT. Encoded protein: CASSREEAGGRTGELFF.

The V and J genes are TRBV12-3 or TRBV12-4 and TRBJ2-1; 11 positions match TRBD2. There are 14 residues in the CDR3. V gave up 7 bases and J gave up 4 bases; unmatched junction bases: 3. The CDR3 nucleotides read TGTGCCAGCACCCCTAGCGGGAGGTACAATGAGCAGTTCTTC. Its translation is CASTPSGRYNEQFF.

This clonotype was seen more than once but under ten times. CDR3 sequence: CASSLRGSLAFF. CDR3 nucleotides: TGTGCCAGCAGTTTGCGGGGAAGCCTTGCTTTCTTT. The chain joins TRBV12-3 or TRBV12-4 to TRBJ1-1; D remains ambiguous. This CDR3 contains 12 residues. V lost 3 bases to trimming and J lost 11 bases, with 13 bases between them.

This chain uses TRBV5-1 with TRBJ1-1; D call uncertain. V lost 3 bases and J 8 bases, leaving 11 bases between the germline ends. Germline CDR1 SGHRS, CDR2 YFSETQ. CDR3 length: 12 amino acids. CDR3 region: CASSSGPSEAFF. DNA for the CDR3: TGCGCCAGCAGCTCTGGGCCCTCCGAAGCTTTCTTT.

In this sample, this clonotype turned up a few times. V usage is TRBV7-6 and J usage is TRBJ2-5, with D perhaps TRBD2 (5 bases). V was cut by 6 bases and J by 5 bases, with 19 bases left in between. Per germline, CDR1 SGHVS and CDR2 FNYEAQ. There are 15 residues in the CDR3. The CDR3 nucleotides read TGTGCCAGCAGTTTGAGCGGAGACAATAGGGAGACCCAGTACTTC. Amino acids: CASSLSGDNRETQYF.

This chain uses TRBV10-3 with TRBJ2-3; 8 positions match TRBD1. The CDR3 contains 15 residues. The ends lost 5 bases at V and 3 bases at J; junction bases unmatched: 7. In germline, CDR1 is ENHRY, CDR2 SYGVKD. The CDR3 nucleotides read TGTGCCATCAGTAGACAGGGGTCGCATACAGATACGCAGTATTTT. Encoded protein: CAISRQGSHTDTQYF.

The CDR3 DNA reads TGTGCCAGCACTCAGGGGAACCGCCTCTACGAGCAGTACTTC. Amino acid sequence: CASTQGNRLYEQYF. This sequence joins TRBV28 and TRBJ2-7; perhaps TRBD1 as D (6 bases). Germline CDR1 MDHEN, CDR2 SYDVKM. The ends were cut back, 7 bases at V and 3 bases at J, with 16 bases in the middle. CDR3 length: 14 amino acids.

As to this clonotype: It may be a read error: a sequence one base away is much more abundant. The chain uses TRBV6-4 and TRBJ2-1; D might be TRBD2 (6 bases). CDR1 and CDR2 (germline): MRHNA, SNTAGT. The CDR3 runs 14 residues. With 4 bases removed from V and 0 bases from J, the gap between germline ends came to 7 bases. The CDR3 protein is CASSAGLSYNEQFF. CDR3 sequence (DNA): TGTGCCAGCAGTGCGGGACTCTCCTACAATGAGCAGTTCTTC.

V is TRBV12-3 or TRBV12-4 and J is TRBJ1-4, with D hard to call. Between the trimmed V and J ends, which lost 0 bases and 5 bases, there was a span of 10 bases. The CDR3 covers 15 residues. CDR3 loop: CASSLARELNEKLFF. As DNA, the CDR3 is TGTGCCAGCAGTTTAGCGAGAGAATTAAATGAAAAACTGTTTTTT.

The J gene is TRBJ2-7, the V gene TRBV11-2; D not resolved. Germline assignment: CDR1 SGHAT and CDR2 FQNNGV. The CDR3 contains 16 residues. Trimming removed 0 bases at V and 4 bases at J, with 16 bases between. The CDR3: CASSLDGWPLPYEQYF. The CDR3 region has the DNA TGTGCCAGCAGCTTAGATGGTTGGCCGCTCCCTTACGAGCAGTACTTC. The entire variable domain, with the rest obtained from reference TRBV11-2 and TRBJ2-7, is as follows: EAGVAQSPRYKIIEKRQSVAFWCNPISGHATLYWYQQILGQGPKLLIQFQNNGVVDDSQLPKDRFSAERLKGVDSTLKIQPAKLEDSAVYLCASSLDGWPLPYEQYFGPGTRLTVT.

The table lists this clonotype with a few counts. V is TRBV12-3 or TRBV12-4 and J is TRBJ1-2; D remains unclear. CDR3 length: 14 residues. Trimming removed 8 bases at V and 4 bases at J, with 17 bases between. This chain's CDR3 is CASWPGPSGYGYTF. CDR3 DNA: TGTGCCAGCTGGCCCGGCCCTTCGGGCTATGGCTACACCTTC.

This clonotype has just one count. V and J are TRBV5-1 and TRBJ2-1; TRBD2 might be the D (5 bases). Trimming shortened V by 0 bases and J by 2 bases, and 9 bases separated the two germline ends. Germline lookup yields CDR1 SGHRS and CDR2 YFSETQ. The CDR3 is 15 amino acids. This chain's CDR3 is CASSLEWGAYNEQFF. In DNA, the CDR3 is TGCGCCAGCAGCTTGGAATGGGGAGCCTACAATGAGCAGTTCTTC.

The chain links TRBV12-3 or TRBV12-4 to TRBJ2-2, with 7 nucleotides matching TRBD1. The CDR3 is made up of 16 amino acids. V was clipped by 6 bases and J by 7 bases; unmatched bases: 14. CDR3 sequence (DNA): TGTGCCAGCAGGGAGACAGGGTCGGGACGGAACGGGGAGCTGTTTTTT. It is translated as CASRETGSGRNGELFF.

In its sample, this clonotype was seen many times. This sequence joins TRBV20-1 and TRBJ2-1; 8 nucleotides match TRBD2. This CDR3 spans 15 amino acids. Germline loops: CDR1 DFQATT, CDR2 SNEGSKA (reference sequence). J was trimmed by 2 bases and V by 1 base; bases with no gene match: 4. CDR3 sequence: CSARANSGAYNEQFF. Written as DNA, the CDR3 is TGCAGTGCTAGAGCCAATAGCGGGGCCTACAATGAGCAGTTCTTC.

The J gene is TRBJ2-6, the V gene TRBV10-3; weak D call: TRBD2 (5 bases). V was clipped by 5 bases and J by 4 bases, with 18 bases between them. This CDR3 region has 17 residues. CDR1 ENHRY and CDR2 SYGVKD come from the germline V gene. The CDR3 bases are TGTGCCATCAGTTTAGCGCTCGGGATGGCGGGGGCCAACGTCCTGACTTTC. This gives the protein CAISLALGMAGANVLTF.

The chain recombines TRBV4-3 with TRBJ2-1; TRBD1 matches at 8 bases. The trim removed 0 bases at V and 4 bases at J, leaving 5 bases unmatched. Germline V gene data show CDR1 as LGHNA and CDR2 as YSLEER. CDR3 length equals 16 residues. The CDR3 sequence: CASSQDLQGGYNEQFF. CDR3 nucleotides: TGCGCCAGCAGCCAAGATTTACAGGGGGGTTACAATGAGCAGTTCTTC.

The V and J genes are TRBV10-2 and TRBJ2-5, with 10 bases aligning to TRBD1. After removal of 8 bases from V and 0 bases from J, the junction contained 3 bases not matched to a gene. This CDR3 is 14 amino acids long. Germline V gene data show CDR1 as WSHSY and CDR2 as SAAADI. The CDR3 reads CASGGTGDQETQYF. DNA of the CDR3: TGCGCCAGCGGGGGGACAGGGGACCAAGAGACCCAGTACTTC.

V is TRBV7-9 and J is TRBJ2-2; the D gene is possibly TRBD1 (5 bases). Trimming shortened V by 3 bases and J by 1 base, and 9 bases separated the two germline ends. The CDR3 loop spans 15 amino acids. From germline, CDR1 is SEHNR and CDR2 FQNEAQ (reference sequence). The CDR3 is CASSFNRRNTGELFF. In nucleotides, the CDR3 is TGTGCCAGCAGCTTCAACAGGAGGAACACCGGGGAGCTGTTTTTT.